The present TCR beta chain was sequenced within a study of cytomegalovirus exposure and HLA in healthy donors. Comments on this clone: The antigen remains undetermined.

Study-wide findings and caveats: The authors confirmed in vitro that three CMV-associated chains were specific for CMV antigens. Altogether, about 160 TCR beta chains were recorded as cytomegalovirus-associated. Accurate prediction of HLA-A and HLA-B alleles (for most subjects) was reportedly achieved from TCR beta sequences.

The PCR employed 60 Vbeta primers together with 13 Jbeta primers. Repertoires were generated with immunoSEQ multiplex PCR, while TCRdb's copy carries only in-frame clones and drops some. The sample holds approximately 77,000 clones; roughly four fifths are singletons and the top ten take around 4.5%. Those who donated were healthy bone marrow donors. Trimming took off 4 bases at V and 5 bases at J, with 11 bases between the two ends. Germline V CDR1 and CDR2: SEHNR, FQNEAQ (reference sequence). The CDR3 length is 13 residues. The TCR originated in a man in his forties or fifties in good health and CMV-seronegative. Material: PBMCs. The chain couples TRBV7-9 to TRBJ2-5; D is possibly TRBD2 (6 bases). CDR3 sequence reads: CASSYGTFETQYF. As DNA, the CDR3 is TGTGCCAGCAGCTATGGGACTTTCGAGACCCAGTACTTC.